This T cell receptor beta chain was observed in a study of T cells after yellow fever vaccination. Study information: For low cell numbers, libraries were made with SMART-Seq v4 Ultra Low Input.

A word on this clonotype: What it binds is not known.

Findings of the study overall: In post-booster samples, most primary-vaccination clones reappeared (about 95% CD4, 70% to 90% CD8). Abundant bulk-population clonotypes could contaminate the FACS-sorted repertoires.

As TCR cDNA was made by 5'RACE template switching, a universal primer site and UMIs were added. Via MiXCR, TCRdb re-called the 5' RACE reads, giving one row per CDR3 protein. The sample shows under 550,000 distinct CDR3 sequences, about a fifth of them seen only once. Between the trimmed V and J ends, which lost 2 bases and 0 bases, there was a span of 8 bases. The CDR3 runs to 16 residues. The germline CDR1 and CDR2 sequences are MNHEY and SVGAGI. V gene TRBV6-5 combines with J gene TRBJ2-6; no definite D call. The sequencing here drew on PBMCs, taken roughly 20 days after the first yellow fever vaccination. The clonotype originates from a young man who received the YFV17D yellow fever vaccine. This CDR3 reads CASSYARGSGANVLTF. In DNA, the CDR3 is TGTGCCAGCAGTTACGCCCGAGGCTCTGGGGCCAACGTCCTGACTTTC.